A selection of T cell receptor beta chains follows, all from one sample in a study of cytomegalovirus exposure and HLA in healthy donors. Some clones are missing from TCRdb's copy, which holds only in-frame ones; the method was immunoSEQ multiplex PCR. The table has about 360,000 clones, about nine tenths seen once. Sequenced sample: PBMCs. All receptors derive from a woman aged 18-35 years in good health and CMV-seronegative. Both conserved end residues are part of each CDR3. The D gene is left open where the match is weak. A clone size is listed for some rows: how often the clone was seen (once, few, many), or a class if it is expanded.

size	V	J	length	D	DNA	CDR3
few	TRBV4-2	TRBJ2-7	14	.	TGTGCCAGCAGCCAAGATATGGCGGTGCGCGAGCAGTACTTC	CASSQDMAVREQYF
.	TRBV5-1	TRBJ1-2	14	TRBD1	TGCGCCAGCAGCCCCGACGGACAGGGGGCTGGCTACACCTTC	CASSPDGQGAGYTF
.	TRBV4-2	TRBJ2-7	17	.	TGTGCCAGCAGCCAAGATAAAGGCACAGGCTCAAACTACGAGCAGTACTTC	CASSQDKGTGSNYEQYF
.	TRBV5-1	TRBJ2-7	12	TRBD2	TGCGCCAGCAGCCGGAGCGGGGTCGAGCAGTACTTC	CASSRSGVEQYF
.	TRBV27	TRBJ2-7	17	TRBD2	TGTGCCAGCAGTTTATCTTGGCGGGAGAGGGTTGAGGACGAGCAGTACTTC	CASSLSWRERVEDEQYF
.	TRBV7-8	TRBJ2-7	15	TRBD2	TGTGCCAGCAGCTATAGCGGGGGGTACTCCTACGAGCAGTACTTC	CASSYSGGYSYEQYF
.	TRBV2	TRBJ2-7	14	.	TGTGCCAGCAGTGTCTCACAGGGAGCCTACGAGCAGTACTTC	CASSVSQGAYEQYF
.	TRBV2	TRBJ2-2	12	.	TGTGCCAGCGGGGGGGCAAACGGGGAGCTGTTTTTT	CASGGANGELFF
.	TRBV5-6	TRBJ2-3	15	.	TGTGCCAGCAGCTTGGGCGGCGAGCTAACAGATACGCAGTATTTT	CASSLGGELTDTQYF
.	TRBV7-2	TRBJ2-1	14	.	TGTGCCAGCAGCTCTCTGGGGGCCTTCAATGAGCAGTTCTTC	CASSSLGAFNEQFF
.	TRBV29-1	TRBJ2-3	11	.	TGCAGCGTTGAGCGGACAGATACGCAGTATTTT	CSVERTDTQYF
.	TRBV5-1	TRBJ2-7	13	.	TGCGCCAGCAGCTTCGGGGGCTCCTACGAGCAGTACTTC	CASSFGGSYEQYF
.	TRBV27	TRBJ2-1	15	TRBD2	TGTGCCAGCAGACCGACGAGACTAGCGGTCAATGAGCAGTTCTTC	CASRPTRLAVNEQFF
few	TRBV28	TRBJ1-6	13	.	TGTGCCAGCAGCGCGCATACTAATTCACCCCTCCACTTT	CASSAHTNSPLHF
.	TRBV19	TRBJ1-1	14	.	TGTGCCAGTAGTATACGAGGCTTTAACACTGAAGCTTTCTTT	CASSIRGFNTEAFF
.	TRBV20-1	TRBJ2-1	11	.	TGCAGTGCTAGTGGGCAGATTGAGCAGTTCTTC	CSASGQIEQFF
.	TRBV5-8	TRBJ2-7	15	TRBD1	TGTGCCAGCAGCTTGGACAGGGGTCTTACCTACGAGCAGTACTTC	CASSLDRGLTYEQYF
few	TRBV9	TRBJ1-6	14	TRBD1	TGTGCCAGCAGCGTAGAAACAGGGGAAGCACCCCTCCACTTT	CASSVETGEAPLHF
.	TRBV7-9	TRBJ2-7	16	TRBD2	TGTGCCAGCAGCACCTCCGGGACTAGCGTCACGGACGGGCAGTACTTC	CASSTSGTSVTDGQYF
.	TRBV7-9	TRBJ2-7	9	TRBD1	TGTGCCAGCAGCTCTCAGGGGGACTTC	CASSSQGDF
.	TRBV28	TRBJ2-3	14	.	TGTGCCAGCAGTTTCGTGAGTCTCAAGGATACGCAGTATTTT	CASSFVSLKDTQYF
.	TRBV30	TRBJ1-2	13	.	TGTGCCTGGAGTAGGCACAGTGCCTATGGCTACACCTTC	CAWSRHSAYGYTF
.	TRBV27	TRBJ2-1	13	TRBD2	TGTGCCAGCGGGACTAGCTACTACAATGAGCAGTTCTTC	CASGTSYYNEQFF
.	TRBV5-4	TRBJ1-5	12	.	TGTGCCAGCAGCTTGCGGGATCAGCCCCAGCATTTT	CASSLRDQPQHF
few	TRBV28	TRBJ2-5	15	TRBD1	TGTGCCAGCAGTTGGGGGACAGGGGAACAAGAGACCCAGTACTTC	CASSWGTGEQETQYF
.	TRBV10-3	TRBJ2-5	14	TRBD1	TGTGCCATCAGTGCGGGACAGGATCAAGAGACCCAGTACTTC	CAISAGQDQETQYF
few	TRBV5-1	TRBJ2-7	14	TRBD1	TGCGCCAGCAGCGGACGACAGGGGAGGTACGAGCAGTACTTC	CASSGRQGRYEQYF
.	TRBV28	TRBJ1-6	16	.	TGTGCCAGCATCCGGAAGGAGTCGGGTTATTGGTCACCCCTCCACTTT	CASIRKESGYWSPLHF
.	TRBV6-1	TRBJ2-4	11	.	TGTGCCAGCAGTCCGGGACTCCAGGGGTACTTC	CASSPGLQGYF
.	TRBV25-1	TRBJ2-3	15	.	TGTGCCAGCAGTCCCTACAGGGTTCGCACAGATACGCAGTATTTT	CASSPYRVRTDTQYF
.	TRBV27	TRBJ1-3	17	.	TGTGCCAGCAGCCCTTACCCCCTTTTTGGGAGTGGAAACACCATATATTTT	CASSPYPLFGSGNTIYF
.	TRBV10-2	TRBJ1-4	14	.	TGCGCCAGCAGGGGGGCTAGTAGTAATGAAAAACTGTTTTTT	CASRGASSNEKLFF
.	TRBV9	TRBJ1-1	18	.	TGTGCCAGCAGCGTAGCCCCCGGGTTTGGGGGCGTGGACACTGAAGCTTTCTTT	CASSVAPGFGGVDTEAFF
once	TRBV9	TRBJ2-1	15	TRBD2	TGTGCCAGCAGCGCTTTAGCGGGAGCCCACAATGAGCAGTTCTTC	CASSALAGAHNEQFF
.	TRBV4-1	TRBJ2-1	16	TRBD2	TGCGCCAGCAGCCAAGGGGACTACATAGCCTACAATGAGCAGTTCTTC	CASSQGDYIAYNEQFF
.	TRBV30	TRBJ2-2	14	TRBD2	TGTGCCTGGAGTGTGGGGGACTACAGAAGGGAGCTGTTTTTT	CAWSVGDYRRELFF
.	TRBV9	TRBJ1-2	15	.	TGTGCCAGCAGCGTAGAGTCAGGGGCCCGCTATGGCTACACCTTC	CASSVESGARYGYTF
few	TRBV5-1	TRBJ1-4	15	TRBD1	TGCGCCAGCAGCCTGGAACAGGGGAGTGGTGAAAAACTGTTTTTT	CASSLEQGSGEKLFF
.	TRBV2	TRBJ2-3	13	TRBD2	TGTGCCAGCATAAGGCTAGCGGGAGACACGCAGTATTTT	CASIRLAGDTQYF
.	TRBV6-4	TRBJ1-4	13	.	TGTGCCAGCAGTGACATAGGGGAGGGGAAACTGTTTTTT	CASSDIGEGKLFF
.	TRBV2	TRBJ1-3	16	.	TGTGCCAGCAGTGCCCCCGGGGTGGACAGTGGAAACACCATATATTTT	CASSAPGVDSGNTIYF
.	TRBV5-1	TRBJ2-5	16	.	TGCGCCAGCAGCTTGAATCCCAGAAGATCTCAAGAGACCCAGTACTTC	CASSLNPRRSQETQYF
.	TRBV14	TRBJ1-1	14	.	TGTGCCAGCAGCCAAGACCTCCGGACAGACGAAGCTTTCTTT	CASSQDLRTDEAFF
.	TRBV7-9	TRBJ2-7	18	.	TGTGCCAGCAGCACCACCCAAGTGGCGGGACTGAGCTCCTACGAGCAGTACTTC	CASSTTQVAGLSSYEQYF
few	TRBV27	TRBJ2-1	17	.	TGTGCCAGCAGTTTAAAATTTATGCAGCGGACCTACAATGAGCAGTTCTTC	CASSLKFMQRTYNEQFF
.	TRBV28	TRBJ1-5	13	.	TGTGCCAGCAAGGGGTATAGCAATCAGCCCCAGCATTTT	CASKGYSNQPQHF
.	TRBV5-1	TRBJ1-1	17	TRBD1	TGCGCCAGCAGCTTGGGGCTCAGCCGGGACAGGGATACTGAAGCTTTCTTT	CASSLGLSRDRDTEAFF
.	TRBV5-1	TRBJ1-5	15	.	TGCGCCAGCAGCTTGTCTGGGCAGTCCCATCAGCCCCAGCATTTT	CASSLSGQSHQPQHF
.	TRBV6-1	TRBJ2-7	15	TRBD1	TGTGCCATCCAGTTAAGAGGACAGGGTCAACACGAGCAGTACTTC	CAIQLRGQGQHEQYF
.	TRBV27	TRBJ2-1	12	.	TGTGCCAGCAGTAAAGCCGTCGATGAGCAGTTCTTC	CASSKAVDEQFF
.	TRBV10-1	TRBJ2-3	15	.	TGCGCCAGCAGTGAAATGCGGCTAGATAAAGATACGCAGTATTTT	CASSEMRLDKDTQYF
few	TRBV6-5	TRBJ1-5	12	.	TGTGCCAGCGGGCACAACTTGGCTGTCCAGCATTTT	CASGHNLAVQHF
.	TRBV11-1	TRBJ2-3	16	.	TGTGCCAGCAGCTTAAGGATAGGGAGACCCACAGATACGCAGTATTTT	CASSLRIGRPTDTQYF
.	TRBV2	TRBJ1-1	15	.	TGTGCCAGCAGTTCCCGGGGGTCGCTGAACACTGAAGCTTTCTTT	CASSSRGSLNTEAFF
.	TRBV7-6	TRBJ1-1	13	TRBD1	TGTGCCAGCAGCTACAGGGGTGGGACTGAAGCTTTCTTT	CASSYRGGTEAFF
.	TRBV5-4	TRBJ2-2	14	.	TGTGCCAGCAGCTTGGCCCGGTCCACCGGGGAGCTGTTTTTT	CASSLARSTGELFF
.	TRBV28	TRBJ1-1	13	TRBD1	TGTGCCAGCAGAGGACAGGGGATGTCTGAAGCTTTCTTT	CASRGQGMSEAFF
.	TRBV5-8	TRBJ2-3	16	TRBD2	TGTGCCAGCAGCTTGGGTCAACGGGGGGGCCCGGATACGCAGTATTTT	CASSLGQRGGPDTQYF
.	TRBV5-4	TRBJ2-1	13	.	TGTGCCAGCAGCTTGGATGGAGGCCATGAGCAGTTCTTC	CASSLDGGHEQFF